This TCR beta chain was profiled in a study of vaccination and CD4 T cells after COVID-19. Study as a whole: Convalescent donors: six male, four female; seven Caucasian, two Asian, one multiracial, two Hispanic. Cultures serving as controls received a peptide pool (CEFX or HIV-1 Nef) or no peptide.

Treatment specified: roughly 10-day PBMC culture with coronavirus spike peptide pools or control peptides (ViraFEST assay). The junction had 17 bases not matched to a gene; V was cut back by 1 base and J by 2 bases. The CDR3 length is 20 residues. The V gene's germline CDR1 is MDHEN and CDR2 SYDVKM. Points on this clonotype: Its antigen is as yet unknown.

CD4+ T cells that had been cultured provided DNA sequenced with the Oncomine TCR Beta short-read assay. TCRdb re-analysed the PCR reads in MiXCR, keeping a single row per CDR3 protein. The profile shows 15,000 to 20,000 distinct CDR3 sequences, roughly three fifths of them singletons. This receptor was taken from a human donor who had recovered from COVID-19. This rearrangement joins TRBV28 to TRBJ1-5; TRBD1 matches at 7 bases. Sequenced material: CD4+ T cells from blood, cultured in vitro, taken before SARS-CoV-2 vaccination. The CDR3 here is CASSLFQGVSGGSGNQPQHF. In nucleotides, the CDR3 is TGTGCCAGCAGTTTATTCCAGGGGGTATCAGGTGGGTCGGGCAATCAGCCCCAGCATTTT.